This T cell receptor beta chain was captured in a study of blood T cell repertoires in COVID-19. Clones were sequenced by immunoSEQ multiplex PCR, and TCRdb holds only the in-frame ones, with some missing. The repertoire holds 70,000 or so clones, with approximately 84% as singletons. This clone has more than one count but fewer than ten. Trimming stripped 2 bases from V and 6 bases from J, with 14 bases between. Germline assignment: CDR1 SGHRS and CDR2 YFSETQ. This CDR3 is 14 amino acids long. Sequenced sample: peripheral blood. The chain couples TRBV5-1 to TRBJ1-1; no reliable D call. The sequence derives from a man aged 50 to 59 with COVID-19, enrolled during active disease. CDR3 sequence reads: CASSLTTTGAEAFF. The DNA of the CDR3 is TGCGCCAGCAGCTTAACAACCACCGGGGCTGAAGCTTTCTTT. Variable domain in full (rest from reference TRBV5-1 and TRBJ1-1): KAGVTQTPRYLIKTRGQQVTLSCSPISGHRSVSWYQQTPGQGLQFLFEYFSETQRNKGNFPGRFSGRQFSNSRSEMNVSTLELGDSALYLCASSLTTTGAEAFFGQGTRLTVV.